This T cell receptor beta chain was recovered during a study of tumor-infiltrating lymphocytes in primary liver carcinoma. TCR beta cDNA was prepared out of around 460 ng total RNA by means of a constant-region primer. It was through three nested multiplex PCR rounds of slightly modified ARM-PCR that TCR beta libraries arose. TCRdb fed the multiplex PCR reads into MiXCR, producing one record per CDR3 protein. This sample has about 200,000 distinct CDR3 sequences, with over 80% found just once. About this clonotype: One junction end disagrees with the germline gene, perhaps due to a read error.

DNA and RNA were both co-extracted from 20-30 mg of bulk tissue that had not been sorted. Whichever tumor sample was examined, it had over 75% viable tumor cells. This TCR was sampled from a man aged 40-55 years with primary liver carcinoma and hepatitis B virus infection. Sequencing was done on a sample of tumor tissue from primary liver carcinoma.

CDR3 region: CAITSGENTEALF. DNA for the CDR3: TGTGCCATTACGAGTGGGGAGAACACTGAAGCTTTATTT. J is TRBJ1-1 and V is TRBV10-3; D gene unclear. The germline V gene has CDR1 ENHRY and CDR2 SYGVKD. This CDR3 spans 13 amino acids.